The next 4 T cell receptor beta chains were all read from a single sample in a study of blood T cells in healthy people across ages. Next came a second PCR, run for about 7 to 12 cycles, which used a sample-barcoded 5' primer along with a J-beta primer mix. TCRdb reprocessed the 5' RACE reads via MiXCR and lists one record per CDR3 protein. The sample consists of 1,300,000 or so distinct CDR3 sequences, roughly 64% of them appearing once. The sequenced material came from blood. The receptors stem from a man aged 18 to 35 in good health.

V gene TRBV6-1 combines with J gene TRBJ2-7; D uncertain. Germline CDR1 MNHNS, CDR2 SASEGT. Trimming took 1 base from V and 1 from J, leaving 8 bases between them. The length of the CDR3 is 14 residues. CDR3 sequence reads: CASSEESVSYEQYF. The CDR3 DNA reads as TGTGCCAGCAGTGAAGAGTCCGTTTCCTACGAGCAGTACTTC.

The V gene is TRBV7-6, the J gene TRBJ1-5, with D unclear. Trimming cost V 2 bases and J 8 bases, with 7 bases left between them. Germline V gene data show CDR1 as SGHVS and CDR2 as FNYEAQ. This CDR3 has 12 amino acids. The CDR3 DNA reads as TGTGCCAGCAGCTTATTGGGGAAGCCCCAGCATTTT. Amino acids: CASSLLGKPQHF.

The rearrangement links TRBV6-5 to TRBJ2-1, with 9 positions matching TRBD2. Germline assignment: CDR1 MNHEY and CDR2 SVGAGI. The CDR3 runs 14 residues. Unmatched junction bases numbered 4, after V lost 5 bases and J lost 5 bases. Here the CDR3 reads CASSTGLAHNEQFF. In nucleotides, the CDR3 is TGTGCCAGCAGTACAGGACTAGCGCACAATGAGCAGTTCTTC.

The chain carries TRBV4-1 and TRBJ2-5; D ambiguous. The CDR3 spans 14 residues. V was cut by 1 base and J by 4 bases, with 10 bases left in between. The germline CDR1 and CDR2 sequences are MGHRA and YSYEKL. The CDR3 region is CASSQGIHRETQYF. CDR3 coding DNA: TGCGCCAGCAGCCAAGGTATCCACCGAGAGACCCAGTACTTC.